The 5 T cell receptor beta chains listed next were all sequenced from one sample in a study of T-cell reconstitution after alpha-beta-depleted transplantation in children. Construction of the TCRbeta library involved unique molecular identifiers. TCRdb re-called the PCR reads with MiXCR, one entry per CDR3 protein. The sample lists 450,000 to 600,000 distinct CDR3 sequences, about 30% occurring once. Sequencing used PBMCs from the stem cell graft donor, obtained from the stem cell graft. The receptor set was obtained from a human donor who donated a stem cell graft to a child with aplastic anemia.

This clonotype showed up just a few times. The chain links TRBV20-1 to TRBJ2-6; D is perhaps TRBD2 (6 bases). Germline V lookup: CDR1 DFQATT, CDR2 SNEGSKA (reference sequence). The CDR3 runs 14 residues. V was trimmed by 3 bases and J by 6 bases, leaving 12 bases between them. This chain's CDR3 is CSASRGIEANVLTF. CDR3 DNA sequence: TGCAGTGCTAGTCGGGGGATCGAGGCCAACGTCCTGACTTTC.

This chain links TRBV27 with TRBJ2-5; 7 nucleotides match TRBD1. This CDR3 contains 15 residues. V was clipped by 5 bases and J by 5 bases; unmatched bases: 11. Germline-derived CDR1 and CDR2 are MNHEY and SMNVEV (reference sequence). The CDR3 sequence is CASSPPLTGRETQYF. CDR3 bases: TGTGCCAGCAGTCCCCCTTTGACAGGGCGGGAGACCCAGTACTTC.

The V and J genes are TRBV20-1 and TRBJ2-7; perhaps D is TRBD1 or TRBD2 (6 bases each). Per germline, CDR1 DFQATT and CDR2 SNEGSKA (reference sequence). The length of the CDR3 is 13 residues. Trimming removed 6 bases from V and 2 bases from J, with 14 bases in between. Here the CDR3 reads CSARRGLAYEQYF. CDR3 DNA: TGCAGTGCACGTCGGGGGCTGGCCTACGAGCAGTACTTC.

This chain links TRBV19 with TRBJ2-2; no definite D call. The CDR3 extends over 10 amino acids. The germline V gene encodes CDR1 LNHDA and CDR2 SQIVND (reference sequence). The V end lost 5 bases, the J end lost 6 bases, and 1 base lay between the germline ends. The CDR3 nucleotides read TGTGCCAGTAGTGCCGGGGAGCTGTTTTTT. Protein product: CASSAGELFF.

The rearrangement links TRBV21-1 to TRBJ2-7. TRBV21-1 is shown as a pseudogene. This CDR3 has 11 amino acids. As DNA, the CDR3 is TGTGCCAGTTGTGCCCCCTACGAGCAGTACTTC. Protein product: CASCAPYEQYF.